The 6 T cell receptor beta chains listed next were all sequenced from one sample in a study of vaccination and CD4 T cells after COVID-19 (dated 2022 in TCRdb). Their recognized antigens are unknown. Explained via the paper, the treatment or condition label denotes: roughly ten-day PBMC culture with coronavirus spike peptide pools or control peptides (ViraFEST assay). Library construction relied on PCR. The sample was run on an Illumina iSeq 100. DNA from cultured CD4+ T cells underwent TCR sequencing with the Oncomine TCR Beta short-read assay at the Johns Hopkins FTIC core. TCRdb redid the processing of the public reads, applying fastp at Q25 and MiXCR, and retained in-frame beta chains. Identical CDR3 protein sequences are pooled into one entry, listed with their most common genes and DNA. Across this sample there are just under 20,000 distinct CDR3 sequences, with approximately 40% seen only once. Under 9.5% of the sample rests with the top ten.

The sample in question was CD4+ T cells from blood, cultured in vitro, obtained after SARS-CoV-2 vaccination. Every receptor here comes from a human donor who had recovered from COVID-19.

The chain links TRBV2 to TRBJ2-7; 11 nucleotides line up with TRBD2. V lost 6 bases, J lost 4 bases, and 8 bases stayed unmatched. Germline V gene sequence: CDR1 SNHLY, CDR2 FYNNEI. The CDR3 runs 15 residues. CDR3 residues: CASSAVAGGRYEQYF. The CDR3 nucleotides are TGTGCCAGCAGCGCCGTAGCGGGGGGGCGGTACGAGCAGTACTTC.

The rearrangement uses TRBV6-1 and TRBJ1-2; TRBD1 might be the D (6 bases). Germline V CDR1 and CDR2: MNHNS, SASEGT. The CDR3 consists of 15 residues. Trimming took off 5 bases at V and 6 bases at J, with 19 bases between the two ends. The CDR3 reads CASSKTGGGTNGYTF. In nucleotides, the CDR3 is TGTGCCAGCAGTAAGACAGGTGGGGGGACTAATGGCTACACCTTC.

The CDR3 nucleotides are TGTGCCAGCAGCGGACAGGGAAACGGCTATCAGCCCCAGCATTTT. Translating it yields CASSGQGNGYQPQHF. The chain links TRBV7-2 to TRBJ1-5, with 8 bases that match TRBD1. CDR1 is SGHTA and CDR2 is FQGNSA in the germline V gene. Unmatched junction bases numbered 8, after V lost 5 bases and J lost 5 bases. The CDR3 totals 15 residues.

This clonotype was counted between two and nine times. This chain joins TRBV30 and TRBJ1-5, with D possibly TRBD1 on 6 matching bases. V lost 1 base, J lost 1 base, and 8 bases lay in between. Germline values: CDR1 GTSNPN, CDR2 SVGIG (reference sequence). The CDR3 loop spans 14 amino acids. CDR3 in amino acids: CAWSAGVSNQPQHF. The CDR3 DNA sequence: TGTGCCTGGAGTGCAGGGGTAAGCAATCAGCCCCAGCATTTT.

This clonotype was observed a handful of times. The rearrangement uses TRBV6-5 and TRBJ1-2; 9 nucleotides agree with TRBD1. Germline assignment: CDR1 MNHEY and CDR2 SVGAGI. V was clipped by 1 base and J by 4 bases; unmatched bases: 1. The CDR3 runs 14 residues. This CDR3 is CASSYLGQGYGYTF. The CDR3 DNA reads TGTGCCAGCAGTTACTTGGGACAGGGCTATGGCTACACCTTC.

CDR3 residues: CASSPGAEYEQYF. DNA of the CDR3: TGTGCCAGCAGCCCCGGGGCGGAGTACGAGCAGTACTTC. The rearrangement links TRBV7-2 to TRBJ2-7; D may correspond to TRBD1 or TRBD2 (5 bases each). Germline values: CDR1 SGHTA, CDR2 FQGNSA. The CDR3 is 13 residues long. Trimming left V 5 bases short and J 4 bases short, with 12 bases between.